This TCR beta chain came from a study of T cells in Graves' hyperthyroidism and ophthalmopathy. This clonotype came up many times. Its antigen is still unknown. The definition of stable Graves' hyperthyroidism was no ophthalmopathy progression within 18 months. These patients, aged 18 to 65, had recently diagnosed hyperthyroidism lasting under 2 months. Every diagnosis used clinical symptoms, serum thyroxine and TRAb, thyroid ultrasound and orbital computed tomography. V shed 4 bases, J shed 6 bases, and the junction held 4 bases outside the gene matches. This CDR3 has 15 amino acids. The germline V gene encodes CDR1 MGHDK and CDR2 SYGVNS. Amplification yielded TCR beta CDR3 regions, with RNA transcripts as the source. The HTBI primer set served for first-round RT-PCR of the TCR CDR3. TCRdb reanalysed the multiplex PCR reads using MiXCR and keeps one entry per CDR3 protein. The table lists over 700,000 distinct CDR3 sequences, over 35% of them singletons.

Findings of the study overall: Most clonotypes expanded in the thyroid (above 0.001) were also present in blood.

The TCR was taken from a man younger than 30 with Graves' hyperthyroidism. Input material: blood. The chain links TRBV25-1 to TRBJ1-6; 9 bases are a match to TRBD1. The CDR3 coding sequence is TGTGCCAGCAGTGCCGGGACAGGGCGTAATTCACCCCTCCACTTT. Translation: CASSAGTGRNSPLHF.